Given below is one T cell receptor beta chain in context. As processed by the authors: By means of reference gene primer amplification, nucleated cell counts were estimated. Method: immunoSEQ multiplex PCR; TCRdb's copy keeps in-frame clones and lacks some. The DNA gave D and trimming, while V, J and clone size come from that table. The sample yields roughly 140,000 clones, approximately 86% seen once. Deletions cut 5 bases from V and 5 bases from J, with 9 bases between. CDR3 size: 12 residues. In germline, CDR1 is MRHNA, CDR2 SNTAGT. The data belong to a study of blood T cell repertoires in COVID-19. About the study: PBMCs, B-cell-depleted T cells, or T cells provided the cDNA or gDNA that made up the material.

This clonotype was obtained from a man in his 70s with acute or convalescent COVID-19. Input material: peripheral blood. This chain joins TRBV6-4 and TRBJ1-1, with D hard to call. The chain's CDR3 is CASSLSTTEAFF. The CDR3 DNA sequence: TGTGCCAGCAGTTTGTCCACTACTGAAGCTTTCTTT.